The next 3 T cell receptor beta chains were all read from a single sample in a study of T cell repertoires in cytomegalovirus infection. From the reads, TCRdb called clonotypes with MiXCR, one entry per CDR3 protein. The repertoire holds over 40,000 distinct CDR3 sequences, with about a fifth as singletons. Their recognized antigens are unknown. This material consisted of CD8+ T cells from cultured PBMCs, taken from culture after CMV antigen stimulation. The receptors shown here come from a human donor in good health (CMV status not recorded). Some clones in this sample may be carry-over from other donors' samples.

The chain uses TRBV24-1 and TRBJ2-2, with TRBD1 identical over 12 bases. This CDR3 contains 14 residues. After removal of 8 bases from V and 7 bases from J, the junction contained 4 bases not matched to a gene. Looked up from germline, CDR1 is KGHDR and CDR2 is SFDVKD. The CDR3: CATTGTGGVGELFF. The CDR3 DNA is TGTGCCACCACCGGGACAGGGGGCGTCGGGGAGCTGTTTTTT.

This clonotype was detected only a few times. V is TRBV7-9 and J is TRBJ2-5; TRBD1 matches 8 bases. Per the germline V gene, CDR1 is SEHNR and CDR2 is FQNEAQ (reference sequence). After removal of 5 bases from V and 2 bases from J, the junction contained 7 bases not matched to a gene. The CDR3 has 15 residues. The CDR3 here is CASSPTGVTQETQYF. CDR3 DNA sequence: TGTGCCAGCAGCCCGACAGGGGTGACGCAAGAGACCCAGTACTTC.

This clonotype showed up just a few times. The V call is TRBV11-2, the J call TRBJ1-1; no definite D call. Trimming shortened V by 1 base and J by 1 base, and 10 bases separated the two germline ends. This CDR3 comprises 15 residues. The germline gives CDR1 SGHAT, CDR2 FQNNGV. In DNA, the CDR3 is TGTGCCAGCAGCTTAGTAGCCGGGAGGAACACTGAAGCTTTCTTT. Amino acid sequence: CASSLVAGRNTEAFF. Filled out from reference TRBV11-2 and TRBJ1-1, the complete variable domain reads EAGVAQSPRYKIIEKRQSVAFWCNPISGHATLYWYQQILGQGPKLLIQFQNNGVVDDSQLPKDRFSAERLKGVDSTLKIQPAKLEDSAVYLCASSLVAGRNTEAFFGQGTRLTVV.